This T cell receptor beta chain is drawn from a study of blood T cells in healthy people across ages (dated by TCRdb to between 2014 and 2017). Study-level background: In model experiments, roughly one uniquely barcoded TCR beta cDNA molecule per two T cells was captured by template switching. The study analyzed two additional independent replicas of 1 million unique cDNA reads from the same blood draw for two donors, one aged 18 to 30 and one aged 80 or older. The donors were split into four age groups: young (average around 15 years), middle-aged (nearly 40), aged (roughly 68) and long-lived (approximately 80). To track age-related changes in TCR beta repertoire diversity, the study relied on deep sequencing normalized with unique cDNA molecular identifiers. Study-wide findings and limitations: Donor CMV infection status was unknown, potentially confounding age-related changes in expanded clonotypes. Total diversity estimates from one million sequenced T cells were considered lower bounds and underestimates. Conclusive comparison of naive and antigen-experienced compartments was prevented by the profiling of bulk unsorted PBMCs. The long-lived group showed more naive CD4+ T cells, fewer expanded clones and increased TCR diversity than the aged group, suggesting age selection. As age increased, observed TCR beta diversity per million T cells dropped in a roughly linear way, and a significant reduction was already evident by age 40. A strong correlation was found between observed TCR beta diversity and the percentage of naive T cells measured by flow cytometry.

Of note for this clonotype: Its antigen has not been determined. No base qualities exist here, and no much larger clone lies one base off it.

V is pared back by 5 bases and J by 5 bases, with 12 bases lying between the germline termini. Looking up the germline V gene yields CDR1 SQVTM and CDR2 ANQGSEA. The cysteine opens and the phenylalanine closes a CDR3 of 12 amino acids. The kept DNA is CDR3 alone, 36 bases in frame from the first base. Systemically healthy Caucasian individuals from Russia, 35 to 50 in total and aged roughly 6 to 100 years, were included as donors. Each donor gave 9 to 10 milliliters of peripheral blood, collected into EDTA-treated Vacutainer tubes. Ficoll-Paque density-gradient centrifugation was used to isolate PBMCs, with at least 6.5 million per sample. Total RNA was extracted from PBMCs with Trizol reagent, with at least 6 micrograms obtained per sample. For every donor, flow cytometry on a PBMC aliquot measured the percentage of naive CD45RAhigh/CD27high T cells. To prepare the library, 5' RACE was applied. Sequencing instrument: Illumina HiSeq 2500. The second PCR ran for roughly 7 to 11 cycles and used a J-beta primer mix along with a sample-barcoded 5' primer. Each TCR beta cDNA molecule received a unique molecular identifier from a template-switch 5' adaptor carrying 12 random nucleotides. Each sample yielded at least 3 million CDR3-containing paired-end reads. All of the RNA was converted into first-strand cDNA using the Mint cDNA synthesis kit, with a TRBC-specific oligonucleotide serving as the primer. After uracil-DNA glycosylase treatment, a first 18-cycle PCR used universal primers M1SS and BC2_uni_R on all cDNA. Processing in the source paper ran as follows. For normalization, 1 million high-quality reads, each with a distinct molecular identifier, were randomly selected from each sample. Reads with shared molecular identifiers were discarded instead of being binned into consensus sequences. MiTCR, run with a Q25 quality threshold and the strictest error-elimination algorithm, handled CDR3 identification, clonotype clustering and error correction. A nonparametric unseen species model using Euler transformation provided a lower-bound estimate of total TCR beta diversity. TCRdb trimmed the raw reads at Q25, called clones with MiXCR and kept productive beta chains. Under each unique CDR3 protein, matching rows form one entry showing the most common genes and DNA. TCRdb assigned the V and J calls; the authors' analysis was not used. This sample is represented by approximately 800,000 distinct CDR3 sequences; roughly 25% of them were singletons. 2.5% to 3.5% of the sample is taken by the ten largest.

These data were also filed under a second study, of T cells of mothers and their children. The second investigation adds: Nine systemically healthy Caucasian individuals, comprising three mothers and their six children, were included as donors. cDNA synthesis used all of the extracted RNA, with 1.5 ug of RNA in each 15 ul reaction. In the second PCR, sample barcodes and 2-4 random nucleotides were introduced via the M1S primer. More than 9 million TCR beta CDR3 reads were obtained from each mother, and some 3.2 million reads were obtained from each child. TCR recombination output is similarly shaped by thymic selection in related and unrelated pairs, with a minor effect exerted by inherited differences. Normalized repertoire overlap was always slightly but never significantly higher in related than unrelated mother-child pairs. With a sensitivity of approximately 100 clones per million clonotypes, no persistent microchimeric T cell clones were detected. To look for features that set related mother-child pairs apart from unrelated individuals, the researchers ran deep NGS to compare the TCR beta repertoires of mothers and children. Mothers averaged roughly 40 +/- 4 years of age and children averaged around 11 +/- 4 years. After adapter ligation with NEBNext reagents, the libraries were sequenced on Illumina HiSeq 2000 with 100+100 nt paired-end reads. To prevent cross-contamination, the mother and child libraries were prepared one month apart and sequenced in separate runs. Each donor had between roughly 450,000 and 2,300,000 distinct TCR beta clonotypes identified. Naive TCR beta clonotypes were estimated from low-frequency clonotypes matched to each donor's FACS-determined naive share, without sorting.

The TCR originated in a boy younger than 18 in good health. The chain is encoded by TRBV29-1 joined to TRBJ2-5; the D gene remains uncertain. Sequencing was done on a sample of blood. The DNA reads as follows: TGCAGCGTTCACGTTCTTGGGGAGACCCAGTACTTC. It specifies CSVHVLGETQYF. Outside the CDR3, residues come from the reference TRBV29-1 and TRBJ2-5 proteins, so the full variable domain is: SAVISQKPSRDICQRGTSLTIQCQVDSQVTMMFWYRQQPGQSLTLIATANQGSEATYESGFVIDKFPISRPNLTFSTLTVSNMSPEDSSIYLCSVHVLGETQYFGPGTRLLVL.